Shown below are 20 T cell receptor beta chains from a single sample sequenced in a study of cytomegalovirus exposure and HLA in healthy donors. The PCR had 60 Vbeta and 13 Jbeta primers. Assay used: immunoSEQ multiplex PCR; TCRdb lists only in-frame clones, some missing. The data contain about 200,000 clones, 70% to 80% of them singletons. Sample: PBMCs. Receptor source: a woman in her fifties or sixties in good health and CMV-seronegative.

The chain recombines TRBV28 with TRBJ2-7; 10 bases line up with TRBD1. Per germline, CDR1 MDHEN and CDR2 SYDVKM. This CDR3 contains 16 residues. The V and J ends lost 7 bases and 5 bases, in that order; junction bases with no gene match: 14. CDR3: CASNPHRGQGVHEQYF. DNA of the CDR3: TGTGCCAGCAACCCGCATCGCGGACAGGGGGTCCACGAGCAGTACTTC. Complete variable domain (other parts from reference TRBV28 and TRBJ2-7): DVKVTQSSRYLVKRTGEKVFLECVQDMDHENMFWYRQDPGLGLRLIYFSYDVKMKEKGDIPEGYSVSREKKERFSLILESASTNQTSMYLCASNPHRGQGVHEQYFGPGTRLTVT.

The gene calls are TRBV27 and TRBJ2-3; 9 bases agree with TRBD1. Germline V lookup: CDR1 MNHEY, CDR2 SMNVEV (reference sequence). V dropped 2 bases and J dropped 1; count of bases not matched to a gene: 13. CDR3 length: 19 amino acids. This chain's CDR3 is CASSLRPPGTGYRTDTQYF. For the CDR3, the DNA is TGTGCCAGCAGTTTACGCCCTCCCGGGACAGGGTACCGCACAGATACGCAGTATTTT.

V gene TRBV5-4 combines with J gene TRBJ1-4, with 9 bases aligning to TRBD1. Looked up from germline, CDR1 is SGHNT and CDR2 is YYREEE (reference sequence). The length of the CDR3 is 14 residues. The ends lost 4 bases at V and 8 bases at J; junction bases unmatched: 6. Written as DNA, the CDR3 is TGTGCCAGCAGCCAGGGACAGGGAAGGGAAAAACTGTTTTTT. Amino acid sequence: CASSQGQGREKLFF.

The V call is TRBV7-8, the J call TRBJ2-5, with D maybe TRBD2 (5 bases). The CDR3 contains 13 residues. The germline V and J ends were trimmed by 5 bases and 4 bases, with 11 bases remaining between them. Germline CDR1 is SGHVS and CDR2 is FQNEAQ. The CDR3 nucleotides read TGTGCCAGCAGCCACGGGGTCGGAGAGACCCAGTACTTC. This encodes CASSHGVGETQYF.

This chain uses TRBV27 with TRBJ2-7; D call uncertain. Germline V gene lookup returns CDR1 MNHEY and CDR2 SMNVEV (reference sequence). The V and J ends lost 6 bases and 1 base respectively, with 16 bases between them. The length of the CDR3 is 15 residues. The CDR3 DNA sequence: TGTGCCAGCAGCCTCGCTCCTGATGAGTCCTACGAGCAGTACTTC. It translates to CASSLAPDESYEQYF.

The chain links TRBV18 to TRBJ1-5; D possibly corresponds to TRBD1 (6 bases). This CDR3 is 14 amino acids long. The germline gives CDR1 KGHSH, CDR2 LQKENI. V was clipped by 2 bases and J by 7 bases, with 12 bases between them. The CDR3, as DNA: TGTGCCAGCTCACCAAACAGGGTAGGGCAGCCCCAGCATTTT. As protein: CASSPNRVGQPQHF.

This chain joins TRBV27 and TRBJ1-1, with a possible D match to TRBD1 (5 bases). Trimming cost V 8 bases and J 5 bases, with 9 bases left between them. CDR3 length: 11 amino acids. Germline loops: CDR1 MNHEY, CDR2 SMNVEV (reference sequence). CDR3 DNA: TGTGCCAGCGGGGGGGGGACTGAAGCTTTCTTT. It translates to CASGGGTEAFF.

This sequence joins TRBV19 and TRBJ2-2; 7 bases fit TRBD1. There are 17 residues in the CDR3. Trimming cost V 4 bases and J 2 bases; bases outside gene matches: 10. The germline V gene encodes CDR1 LNHDA and CDR2 SQIVND (reference sequence). CDR3 DNA sequence: TGTGCCAGTAGTACAAAACCGGGACAGCAAAACACCGGGGAGCTGTTTTTT. Protein sequence: CASSTKPGQQNTGELFF.

The chain joins TRBV4-1 to TRBJ1-4; 9 bases map to TRBD1. The CDR3 length is 16 residues. The ends lost 0 bases at V and 8 bases at J; junction bases unmatched: 7. CDR1 MGHRA and CDR2 YSYEKL come from the germline V gene. The CDR3 loop reads CASSQDRGQGWEKLFF. DNA for the CDR3: TGCGCCAGCAGCCAAGATAGAGGACAGGGGTGGGAAAAACTGTTTTTT.

As concerns this clone: An end of the junction differs from the germline gene, which may be a read error. The genes are TRBV2 and TRBJ1-3; 9 bases agree with TRBD1. This CDR3 contains 13 residues. Germline lookup yields CDR1 SNHLY and CDR2 FYNNEI. CDR3 sequence: CASSEASWDRVHF. CDR3 DNA: TGTGCCAGCAGTGAAGCGTCATGGGACAGGGTACATTTT.

The V gene is TRBV29-1, the J gene TRBJ1-2, with 7 bases fitting TRBD1. This CDR3 contains 14 residues. V lost 3 bases, J lost 4 bases, and 8 bases stayed unmatched. The V gene's germline CDR1 is SQVTM and CDR2 ANQGSEA. This chain's CDR3 is CSVDVGGTAYGYTF. CDR3 nucleotides: TGCAGCGTTGATGTAGGAGGGACAGCCTATGGCTACACCTTC.

V is TRBV18 and J is TRBJ1-1; 8 nucleotides agree with TRBD1. In germline, CDR1 is KGHSH, CDR2 LQKENI. The J segment lost 5 bases and the V segment lost 1 base, leaving 6 bases of the junction unmatched. The CDR3 extends over 15 amino acids. This CDR3 is CASSPLGTGGTEAFF. The CDR3 bases are TGTGCCAGCTCACCACTCGGGACAGGTGGGACTGAAGCTTTCTTT.

V and J are TRBV5-6 and TRBJ1-4; possibly TRBD1 for D (6 bases). Trimming took off 0 bases at V and 5 bases at J, with 11 bases between the two ends. CDR1 and CDR2 (germline): SGHDT, YYEEEE. The CDR3 has 15 residues. The CDR3 DNA reads as TGTGCCAGCAGCTTGGAGGACAGCGGCAATGAAAAACTGTTTTTT. Its protein product is CASSLEDSGNEKLFF.

This chain links TRBV12-5 with TRBJ2-2; TRBD1 aligns across 9 bases. The J segment lost 5 bases and the V segment lost 5 bases, leaving 6 bases of the junction unmatched. CDR3 length equals 15 residues. CDR1 and CDR2 (germline): LGHNT, FRNRAP. CDR3 nucleotides: TGTGCTAGTGGTACAGGGACAGGGAGGACCGGGGAGCTGTTTTTT. It yields the protein CASGTGTGRTGELFF.

The chain carries TRBV6-1 and TRBJ1-5; unclear D gene. V was trimmed by 0 bases and J by 5 bases, leaving 20 bases between them. CDR3 length: 18 amino acids. In germline, CDR1 is MNHNS, CDR2 SASEGT. The CDR3, as DNA: TGTGCCAGCAGTGAAGCCATCCCCGTGGCCGTCCGTTATCAGCCCCAGCATTTT. Amino acids: CASSEAIPVAVRYQPQHF.

This clone has just a few counts. This chain connects TRBV5-1 to TRBJ2-2, with TRBD2 as a possible D gene (5 bases). In germline, CDR1 is SGHRS, CDR2 YFSETQ. V lost 3 bases and J 5 bases, leaving 8 bases between the germline ends. This CDR3 has 13 residues. In nucleotides, the CDR3 is TGCGCCAGCAGCTCCTCGGGAACCGGGGAGCTGTTTTTT. It specifies CASSSSGTGELFF.

This clone appeared once. The gene calls are TRBV2 and TRBJ2-7; TRBD2 might be the D (6 bases). Germline CDR1 SNHLY, CDR2 FYNNEI. The CDR3 runs 13 residues. V shed 3 bases and J shed 6 bases, with 12 bases lying between them. The CDR3 spells CASSDQTGSEQYF. CDR3 bases: TGTGCCAGCAGTGACCAAACCGGGAGCGAGCAGTACTTC. Full variable domain (outside the CDR3, taken from reference TRBV2 and TRBJ2-7): EPEVTQTPSHQVTQMGQEVILRCVPISNHLYFYWYRQILGQKVEFLVSFYNNEISEKSEIFDDQFSVERPDGSNFTLKIRSTKLEDSAMYFCASSDQTGSEQYFGPGTRLTVT.

V is TRBV29-1 and J is TRBJ2-7; a weak D match, TRBD2 (7 bases). Looked up from germline, CDR1 is SQVTM and CDR2 is ANQGSEA. Trimming stripped 6 bases from V and 6 bases from J, with 24 bases between. The CDR3 spans 15 residues. In DNA, the CDR3 is TGCAGCGTCACACACAAGGGAGGGGGAATAGGCGAGCAGTACTTC. This codes for CSVTHKGGGIGEQYF.

V usage is TRBV7-8 and J usage is TRBJ1-1; a possible D gene is TRBD1 (5 bases). The CDR3 consists of 15 residues. V lost 1 base and J 10 bases, leaving 19 bases between the germline ends. Germline-derived CDR1 and CDR2 are SGHVS and FQNEAQ. The CDR3 nucleotides are TGTGCCAGCAGCTTAGGCATACTTCAGGGAGGAACAGCTTTCTTT. Encoded protein: CASSLGILQGGTAFF. The whole variable domain, filled in from reference TRBV7-8 and TRBJ1-1, reads GAGVSQSPRYKVAKRGQDVALRCDPISGHVSLFWYQQALGQGPEFLTYFQNEAQLDKSGLPSDRFFAERPEGSVSTLKIQRTQQEDSAVYLCASSLGILQGGTAFFGQGTRLTVV.

This clone showed up just a few times. The chain joins TRBV7-2 to TRBJ2-2; the D is unclear. V was cut by 1 base and J by 4 bases, with 4 bases left in between. From germline, CDR1 is SGHTA and CDR2 FQGNSA. This CDR3 spans 13 amino acids. CDR3 nucleotide sequence: TGTGCCAGCAGCTTAGTTCGCACCGGGGAGCTGTTTTTT. This gives the protein CASSLVRTGELFF. Full variable domain (outside the CDR3, taken from reference TRBV7-2 and TRBJ2-2): GAGVSQSPSNKVTEKGKDVELRCDPISGHTALYWYRQSLGQGLEFLIYFQGNSAPDKSGLPSDRFSAERTGGSVSTLTIQRTQQEDSAVYLCASSLVRTGELFFGEGSRLTVL.